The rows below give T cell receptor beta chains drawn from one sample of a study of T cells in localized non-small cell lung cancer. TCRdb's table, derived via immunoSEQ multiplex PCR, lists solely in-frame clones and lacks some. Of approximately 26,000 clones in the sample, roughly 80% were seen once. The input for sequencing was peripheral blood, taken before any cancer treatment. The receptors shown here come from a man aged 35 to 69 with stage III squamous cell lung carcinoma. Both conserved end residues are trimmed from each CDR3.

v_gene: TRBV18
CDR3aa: ASSPPGAYGYT

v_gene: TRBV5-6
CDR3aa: ASRGGSVEQY

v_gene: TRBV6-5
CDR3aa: ASSSGRAYEQY

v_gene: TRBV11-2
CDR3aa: ASSPGWRDYEQY

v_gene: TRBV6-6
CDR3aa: ASSYSGQGATEAF

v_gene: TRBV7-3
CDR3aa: ASSLEGRRSTDTQY

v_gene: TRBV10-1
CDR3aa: ASSDRRNEKLF

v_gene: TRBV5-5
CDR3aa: ASSLWNTEAF

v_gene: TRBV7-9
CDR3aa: ASSPPYRAGNTIY

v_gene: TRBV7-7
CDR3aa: ASSRGTAKETQY

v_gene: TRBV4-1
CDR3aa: ASSLTGTGSHEQF

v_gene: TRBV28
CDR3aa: ASSLLGGFQAPGQY

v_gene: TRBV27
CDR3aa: ASSGGAAGYEQY

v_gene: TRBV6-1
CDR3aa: ASRKDLGSGNTIY

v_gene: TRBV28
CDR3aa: ASSFLSGAKIKNIQY